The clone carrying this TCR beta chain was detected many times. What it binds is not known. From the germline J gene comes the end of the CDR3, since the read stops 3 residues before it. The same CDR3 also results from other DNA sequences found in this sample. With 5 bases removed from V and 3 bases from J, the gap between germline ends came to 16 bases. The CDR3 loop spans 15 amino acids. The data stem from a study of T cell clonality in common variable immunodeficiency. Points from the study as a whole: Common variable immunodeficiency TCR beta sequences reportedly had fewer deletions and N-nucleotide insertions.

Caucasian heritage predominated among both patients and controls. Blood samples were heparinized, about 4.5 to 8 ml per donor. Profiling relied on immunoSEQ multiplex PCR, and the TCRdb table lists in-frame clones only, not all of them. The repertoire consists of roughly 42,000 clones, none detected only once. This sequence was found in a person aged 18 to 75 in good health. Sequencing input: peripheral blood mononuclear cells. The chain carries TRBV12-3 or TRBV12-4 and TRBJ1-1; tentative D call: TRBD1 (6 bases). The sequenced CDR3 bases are TGTGCCAGCAGTCTAGTAACAGGGTATGACACTGAA. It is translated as CASSLVTGYDTE. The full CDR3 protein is CASSLVTGYDTEAFF.